This TCR beta chain was found in a study of cytomegalovirus exposure and HLA in healthy donors. Study results and caveats: The availability of immune exposure information extended only to CMV serostatus. A reported reduction in N-insertions relative to the approximately 640-donor mean was seen in an Asian-associated ancestry cluster in a later analysis. Earlier analysis found most TCR beta V segments productive about 90% or about 30% of the time. The authors listed 150 or so TCR beta chains as cytomegalovirus-associated.

Germline V gives CDR1 SGHRS, CDR2 YFSETQ. The CDR3 has 14 residues. J lost 5 bases, V lost 5 bases, and 6 bases had no gene match. In the PCR, 60 Vbeta and 13 Jbeta primers were used. Sequenced by immunoSEQ multiplex PCR; TCRdb stores in-frame clones only, minus some. Here the sample spans roughly 250,000 clones, 80% being singletons. This clone was observed a few times. Its antigen is as yet unknown. The V call is TRBV5-1, the J call TRBJ2-5; 10 nucleotides align to TRBD2. Sequencing used PBMCs. This clonotype was sampled from a girl aged 2-15 years in good health and CMV-seronegative. The CDR3 sequence is CASSPSGGGETQYF. The CDR3 DNA reads as TGCGCCAGCAGTCCTAGCGGGGGCGGGGAGACCCAGTACTTC. Looking up the rest from reference TRBV5-1 and TRBJ2-5 gives the full variable domain: KAGVTQTPRYLIKTRGQQVTLSCSPISGHRSVSWYQQTPGQGLQFLFEYFSETQRNKGNFPGRFSGRQFSNSRSEMNVSTLELGDSALYLCASSPSGGGETQYFGPGTRLLVL.